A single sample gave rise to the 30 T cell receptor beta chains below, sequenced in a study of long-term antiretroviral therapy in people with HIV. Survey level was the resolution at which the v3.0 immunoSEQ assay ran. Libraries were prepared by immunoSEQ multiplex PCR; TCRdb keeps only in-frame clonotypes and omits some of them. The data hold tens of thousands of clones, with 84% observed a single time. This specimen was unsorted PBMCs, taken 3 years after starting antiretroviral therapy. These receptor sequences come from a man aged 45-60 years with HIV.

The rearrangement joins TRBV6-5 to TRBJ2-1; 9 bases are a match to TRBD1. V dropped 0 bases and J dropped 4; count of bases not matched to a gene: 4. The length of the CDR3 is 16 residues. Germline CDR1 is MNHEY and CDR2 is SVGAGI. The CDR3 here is CASSYSKGQGYNEQFF. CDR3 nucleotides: TGTGCCAGCAGTTACTCGAAGGGACAGGGTTACAATGAGCAGTTCTTC.

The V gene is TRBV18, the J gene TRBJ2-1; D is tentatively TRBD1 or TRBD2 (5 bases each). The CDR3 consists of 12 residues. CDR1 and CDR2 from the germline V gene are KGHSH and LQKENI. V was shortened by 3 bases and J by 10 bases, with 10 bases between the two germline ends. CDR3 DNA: TGTGCCAGCTCACCGGGACGCCCAGAGCAGTTCTTC. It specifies CASSPGRPEQFF. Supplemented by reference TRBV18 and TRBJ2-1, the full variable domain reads NAGVMQNPRHLVRRRGQEARLRCSPMKGHSHVYWYRQLPEEGLKFMVYLQKENIIDESGMPKERFSAEFPKEGPSILRIQQVVRGDSAAYFCASSPGRPEQFFGPGTRLTVL.

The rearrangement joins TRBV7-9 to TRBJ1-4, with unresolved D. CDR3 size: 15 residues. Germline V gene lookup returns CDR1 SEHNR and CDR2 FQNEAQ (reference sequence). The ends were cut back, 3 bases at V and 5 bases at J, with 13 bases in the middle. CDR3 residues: CASSFLAGSNEKLFF. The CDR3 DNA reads TGTGCCAGCAGCTTTTTAGCGGGTAGCAATGAAAAACTGTTTTTT.

This CDR3 reads CASSLVPQGGNIQYF. CDR3 DNA: TGTGCCAGCAGCTTAGTGCCTCAGGGCGGGAACATTCAGTACTTC. The chain recombines TRBV7-9 with TRBJ2-4; D tentatively reads TRBD1 or TRBD2 (5 bases each). V dropped 1 base and J dropped 7 bases, with 14 bases sitting between them. This CDR3 is 15 amino acids long. Per germline, CDR1 SEHNR and CDR2 FQNEAQ (reference sequence). Full variable domain (rest looked up from reference TRBV7-9 and TRBJ2-4): DTGVSQNPRHKITKRGQNVTFRCDPISEHNRLYWYRQTLGQGPEFLTYFQNEAQLEKSRLLSDRFSAERPKGSFSTLEIQRTEQGDSAMYLCASSLVPQGGNIQYFGAGTRLSVL.

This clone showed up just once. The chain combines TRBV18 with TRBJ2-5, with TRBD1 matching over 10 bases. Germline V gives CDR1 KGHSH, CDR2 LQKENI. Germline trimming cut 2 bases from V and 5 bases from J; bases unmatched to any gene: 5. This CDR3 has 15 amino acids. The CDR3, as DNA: TGTGCCAGCTCACCAGGACAGGGGGTTGGGGAGACCCAGTACTTC. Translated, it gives CASSPGQGVGETQYF.

For the CDR3, the DNA is TGCGCCAGCAGCTTTGTCGGGGTGAGCTCCTACAATGAGCAGTTCTTC. Translating gives CASSFVGVSSYNEQFF. The chain is built from TRBV5-1 and TRBJ2-1, with D perhaps matching TRBD2 (5 bases). CDR3 size: 16 residues. V lost 2 bases, J lost 0 bases, and 12 bases lay in between. CDR1 and CDR2 from the germline V gene are SGHRS and YFSETQ.

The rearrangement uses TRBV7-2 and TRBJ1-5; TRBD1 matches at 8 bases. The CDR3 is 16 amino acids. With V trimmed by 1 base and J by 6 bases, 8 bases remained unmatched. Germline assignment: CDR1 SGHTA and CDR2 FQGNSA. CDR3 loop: CASSLVSQGGSQPQHF. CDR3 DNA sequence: TGTGCCAGCAGCTTAGTGTCACAGGGGGGTTCTCAGCCCCAGCATTTT.

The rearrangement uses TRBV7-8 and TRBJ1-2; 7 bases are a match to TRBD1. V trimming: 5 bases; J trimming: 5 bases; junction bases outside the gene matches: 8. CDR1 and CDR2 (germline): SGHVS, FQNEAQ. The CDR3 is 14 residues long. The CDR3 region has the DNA TGTGCCAGCAGCCCCTTGACAGGGACTTATGGCTACACCTTC. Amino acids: CASSPLTGTYGYTF.

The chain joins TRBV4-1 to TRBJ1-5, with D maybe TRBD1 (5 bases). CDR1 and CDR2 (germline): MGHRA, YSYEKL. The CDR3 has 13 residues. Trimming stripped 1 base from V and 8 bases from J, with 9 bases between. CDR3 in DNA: TGCGCCAGCAGCCAAGCCGGGGGGAAGCCCCAGCATTTT. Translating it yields CASSQAGGKPQHF.

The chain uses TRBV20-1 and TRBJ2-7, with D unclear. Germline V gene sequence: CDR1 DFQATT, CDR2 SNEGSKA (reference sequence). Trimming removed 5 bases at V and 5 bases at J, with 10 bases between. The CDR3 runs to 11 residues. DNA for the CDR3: TGCAGTGCTGGTCCAAACAACGAGCAGTACTTC. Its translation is CSAGPNNEQYF.

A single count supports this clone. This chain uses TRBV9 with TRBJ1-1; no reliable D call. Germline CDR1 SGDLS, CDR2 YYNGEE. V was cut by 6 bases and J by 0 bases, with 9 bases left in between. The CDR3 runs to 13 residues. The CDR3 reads CASTPFLNTEAFF. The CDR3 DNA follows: TGTGCCAGCACCCCTTTCTTGAACACTGAAGCTTTCTTT.

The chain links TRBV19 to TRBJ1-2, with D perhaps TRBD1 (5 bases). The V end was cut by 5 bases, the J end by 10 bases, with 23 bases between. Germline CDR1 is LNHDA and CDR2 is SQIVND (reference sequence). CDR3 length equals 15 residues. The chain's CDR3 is CASSVLGTGRRTYTF. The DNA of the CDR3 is TGTGCCAGTAGTGTACTTGGGACGGGCCGGCGAACCTACACCTTC.

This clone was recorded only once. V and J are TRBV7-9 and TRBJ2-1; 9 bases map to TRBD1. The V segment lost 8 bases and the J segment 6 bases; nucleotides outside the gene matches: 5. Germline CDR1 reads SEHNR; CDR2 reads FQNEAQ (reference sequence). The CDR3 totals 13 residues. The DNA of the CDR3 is TGTGCCAGCGAAGGGACAGGGTCCAATGAGCAGTTCTTC. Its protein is CASEGTGSNEQFF.

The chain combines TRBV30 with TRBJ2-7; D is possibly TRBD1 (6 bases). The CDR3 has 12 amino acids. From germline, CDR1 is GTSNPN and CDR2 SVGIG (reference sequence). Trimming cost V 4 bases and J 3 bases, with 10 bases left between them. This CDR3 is CAWTGVGYEQYF. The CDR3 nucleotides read TGTGCCTGGACAGGGGTCGGCTACGAGCAGTACTTC.

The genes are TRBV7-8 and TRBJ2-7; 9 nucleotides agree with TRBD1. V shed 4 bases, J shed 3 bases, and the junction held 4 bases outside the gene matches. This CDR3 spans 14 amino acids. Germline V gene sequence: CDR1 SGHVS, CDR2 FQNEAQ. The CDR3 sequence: CASSSRQGGYEQYF. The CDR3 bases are TGTGCCAGCAGCTCAAGACAGGGGGGCTACGAGCAGTACTTC. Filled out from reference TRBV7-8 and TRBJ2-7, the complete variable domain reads GAGVSQSPRYKVAKRGQDVALRCDPISGHVSLFWYQQALGQGPEFLTYFQNEAQLDKSGLPSDRFFAERPEGSVSTLKIQRTQQEDSAVYLCASSSRQGGYEQYFGPGTRLTVT.

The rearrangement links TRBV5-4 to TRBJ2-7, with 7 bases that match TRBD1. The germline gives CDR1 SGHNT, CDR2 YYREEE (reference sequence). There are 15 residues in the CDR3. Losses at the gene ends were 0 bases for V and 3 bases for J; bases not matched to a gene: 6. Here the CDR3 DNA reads TGTGCCAGCAGCTTGGCATGGCAGGGGGTCTACGAGCAGTACTTC. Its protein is CASSLAWQGVYEQYF.

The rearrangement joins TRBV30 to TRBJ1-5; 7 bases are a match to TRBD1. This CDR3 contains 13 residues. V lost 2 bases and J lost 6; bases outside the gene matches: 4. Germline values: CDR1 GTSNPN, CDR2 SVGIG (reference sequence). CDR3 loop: CAWSRQGGQPQHF. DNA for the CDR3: TGTGCCTGGAGTCGACAGGGCGGTCAGCCCCAGCATTTT.

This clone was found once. CDR3 nucleotide sequence: TGTGCCAGCAGCGTAGGGACTAGGCAAGAGACCCAGTACTTC. This translates into CASSVGTRQETQYF. The V and J genes are TRBV9 and TRBJ2-5, with 7 bases lining up with TRBD2. This CDR3 comprises 14 residues. Germline lookup yields CDR1 SGDLS and CDR2 YYNGEE. Unmatched junction bases numbered 1, after V lost 0 bases and J lost 2 bases.

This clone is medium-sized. The CDR3 here is CASSSMGTGGKLFF. CDR3 nucleotide sequence: TGTGCCAGCAGCTCGATGGGGACAGGGGGGAAGCTGTTTTTT. The genes are TRBV7-9 and TRBJ2-2; 11 nucleotides line up with TRBD1. The CDR3 is 14 amino acids. The ends lost 4 bases at V and 12 bases at J; junction bases unmatched: 7. CDR1 is SEHNR, CDR2 FQNEAQ, per germline (reference sequence).

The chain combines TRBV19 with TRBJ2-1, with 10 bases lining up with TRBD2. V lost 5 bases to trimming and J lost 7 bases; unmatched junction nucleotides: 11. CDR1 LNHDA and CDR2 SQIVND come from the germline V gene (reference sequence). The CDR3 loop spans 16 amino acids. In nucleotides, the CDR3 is TGTGCCAGTAGTGGAAGAGGACTAGCGGTCGGAAATGAGCAGTTCTTC. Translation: CASSGRGLAVGNEQFF.

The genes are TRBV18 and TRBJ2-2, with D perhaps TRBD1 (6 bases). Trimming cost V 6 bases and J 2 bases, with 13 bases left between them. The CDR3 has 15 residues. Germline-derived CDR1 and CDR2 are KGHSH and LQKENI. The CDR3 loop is CASSLRTDNTGELFF. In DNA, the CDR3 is TGTGCCAGCTCCCTGCGGACAGACAACACCGGGGAGCTGTTTTTT.

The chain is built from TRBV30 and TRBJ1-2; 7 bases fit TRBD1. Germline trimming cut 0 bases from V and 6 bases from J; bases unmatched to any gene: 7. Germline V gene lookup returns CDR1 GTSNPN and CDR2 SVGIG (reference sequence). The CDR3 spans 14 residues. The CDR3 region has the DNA TGTGCCTGGAGTGTAAGGCGTACAGGGGATGGCTACACCTTC. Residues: CAWSVRRTGDGYTF.

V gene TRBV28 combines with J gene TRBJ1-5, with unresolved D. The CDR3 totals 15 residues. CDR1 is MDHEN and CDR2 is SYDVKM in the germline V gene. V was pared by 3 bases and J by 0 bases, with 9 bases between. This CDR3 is CASSLLGYSNQPQHF. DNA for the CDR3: TGTGCCAGCAGTTTGTTGGGATATAGCAATCAGCCCCAGCATTTT.

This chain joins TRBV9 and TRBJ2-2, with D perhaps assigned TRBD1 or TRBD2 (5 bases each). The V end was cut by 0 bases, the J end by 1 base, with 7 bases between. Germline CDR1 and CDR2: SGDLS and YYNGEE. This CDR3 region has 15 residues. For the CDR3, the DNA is TGTGCCAGCAGCGTAGGAGGGGTGAACACCGGGGAGCTGTTTTTT. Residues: CASSVGGVNTGELFF.

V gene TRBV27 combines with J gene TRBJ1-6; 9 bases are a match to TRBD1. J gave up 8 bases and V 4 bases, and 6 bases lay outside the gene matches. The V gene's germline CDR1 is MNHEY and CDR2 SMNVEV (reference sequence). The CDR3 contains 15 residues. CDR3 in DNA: TGTGCCAGCAGTTGGGGACAGGGCCTTGATTCACCCCTCCACTTT. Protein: CASSWGQGLDSPLHF.

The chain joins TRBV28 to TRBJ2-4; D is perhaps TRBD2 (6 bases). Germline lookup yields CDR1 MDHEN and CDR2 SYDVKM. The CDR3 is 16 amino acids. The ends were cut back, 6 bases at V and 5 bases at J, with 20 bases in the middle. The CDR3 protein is CASSKLLLGGQNIQYF. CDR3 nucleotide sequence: TGTGCCAGCAGCAAACTTTTGTTGGGAGGACAAAACATTCAGTACTTC.

This chain's CDR3 is CAIRVGGGTNYGYTF. The CDR3 DNA follows: TGTGCCATCCGCGTTGGAGGGGGCACTAACTATGGCTACACCTTC. The chain joins TRBV28 to TRBJ1-2; TRBD1 aligns across 7 bases. The V gene's germline CDR1 is MDHEN and CDR2 SYDVKM. The CDR3 is 15 residues long. Trimming took 10 bases from V and 0 from J; bases not matched to a gene: 11.

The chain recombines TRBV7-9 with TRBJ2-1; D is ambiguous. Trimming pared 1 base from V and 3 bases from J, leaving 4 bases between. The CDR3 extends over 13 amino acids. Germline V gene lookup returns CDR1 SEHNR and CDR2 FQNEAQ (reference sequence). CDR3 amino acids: CASSLGRYNEQFF. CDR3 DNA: TGTGCCAGCAGCTTAGGGCGCTACAATGAGCAGTTCTTC.

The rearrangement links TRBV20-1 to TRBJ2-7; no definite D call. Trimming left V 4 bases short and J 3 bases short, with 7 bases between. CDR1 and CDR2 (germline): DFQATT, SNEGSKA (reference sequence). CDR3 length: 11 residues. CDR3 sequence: CSATRDYEQYF. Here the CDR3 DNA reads TGCAGTGCTACGAGAGACTACGAGCAGTACTTC.

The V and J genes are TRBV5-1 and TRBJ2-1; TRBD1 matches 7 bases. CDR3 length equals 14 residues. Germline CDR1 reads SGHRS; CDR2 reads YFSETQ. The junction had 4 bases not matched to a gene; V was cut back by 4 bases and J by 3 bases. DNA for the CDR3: TGCGCCAGCAGCCCGGGACAGCTCTACAATGAGCAGTTCTTC. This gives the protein CASSPGQLYNEQFF.